This T cell receptor (beta chain) was profiled in a study of regulatory T cells in long-lasting Graves disease. Study in general: New Graves' disease cases had less than 3 months of antithyroid drugs.

Combining iRepertoire HTBI primers with Arm-PCR of CDR3 regions, the authors built TCR beta libraries. Via MiXCR, TCRdb re-called the multiplex PCR reads, giving one row per CDR3 protein. Of hundreds of thousands of distinct CDR3 sequences listed, about 15% were seen once; the top ten hold under 20%. Germline V gene sequence: CDR1 SGHNT, CDR2 YYREEE (reference sequence). Between the trimmed V and J ends, which lost 10 bases and 3 bases, there was a span of 17 bases. The CDR3 loop spans 13 amino acids. There are a few counts of this clonotype. Sample time point: newly diagnosed GD, antithyroid drugs for less than 3 months. With RNA extracted from PBMCs as input, the TCR library was made. The same sample was also used in a study of T cells in Graves' hyperthyroidism and ophthalmopathy. According to that study: Uncontrolled infections, other autoimmune diseases, pregnancy or lactation led to exclusion of patients.

The sequences come from peripheral blood mononuclear cells (PBMCs), collected at new diagnosis, from a patient treated with antithyroid drugs. The rearrangement joins TRBV5-4 to TRBJ2-7, with no clear D. The receptor's source is a woman between 25 and 40 years old with Graves disease. Here the CDR3 DNA reads TGTGCCCCCCGAGGCCCTCGAGTCTACGAGCAGTACTTC. Its translation: CAPRGPRVYEQYF.